The 27 T cell receptor beta chains reported below all come from one sample, sequenced in a study of CD8 T cells in ankylosing spondylitis. TCRdb itself ran the 5' RACE reads through MiXCR, one entry per CDR3 protein. This table holds roughly 700,000 distinct CDR3 sequences, over 15% found once. Study-level points and caveats: Seemingly distinctive of ankylosing spondylitis blood was a TCR beta motif formed by eight highly homologous variants.

Their target antigens are unknown. Sequencing was done on a sample of blood, either unsorted or a sorted T cell fraction (not recorded which). These receptors all come from a male donor with ankylosing spondylitis.

This sequence joins TRBV20-1 and TRBJ2-1; 8 bases match TRBD2. There are 14 residues in the CDR3. V was clipped by 8 bases and J by 5 bases; unmatched bases: 11. In germline, CDR1 is DFQATT, CDR2 SNEGSKA (reference sequence). In DNA form, the CDR3 reads TGCAGTACCTTTTTGCCGGGACTAGACAATGAGCAGTTCTTC. This encodes CSTFLPGLDNEQFF.

In its sample, this clonotype was seen many times. CDR3 nucleotides: TGTGCCATCAGTGAGTCAGGTGGGGGGGCCGGAGGAGCTTTCTTT. Translated: CAISESGGGAGGAFF. The J gene is TRBJ1-1, the V gene TRBV10-3; maybe TRBD1 (6 bases). With 0 bases removed from V and 10 bases from J, the gap between germline ends came to 18 bases. This CDR3 comprises 15 residues. Germline values: CDR1 ENHRY, CDR2 SYGVKD.

This clonotype occurred a few times. The V call is TRBV20-1, the J call TRBJ2-1; D tentatively fits TRBD1 or TRBD2 (6 bases each). Germline V gene sequence: CDR1 DFQATT, CDR2 SNEGSKA (reference sequence). This CDR3 region has 14 residues. V was pared by 3 bases and J by 1 base, with 10 bases between. In DNA form, the CDR3 reads TGCAGTGCTAGGGGGGGCATGTCCTACAATGAGCAGTTCTTC. Translated: CSARGGMSYNEQFF.

This sequence joins TRBV27 and TRBJ2-1, with 11 bases that match TRBD2. Germline CDR1 is MNHEY and CDR2 is SMNVEV (reference sequence). The junction had 10 bases not matched to a gene; V was cut back by 2 bases and J by 1 base. There are 19 residues in the CDR3. CDR3 residues: CASSLIVAGGPGSYNEQFF. CDR3 coding DNA: TGTGCCAGCAGTTTAATTGTAGCGGGAGGGCCCGGGTCCTACAATGAGCAGTTCTTC.

The chain carries TRBV4-1 and TRBJ1-5, with D hard to call. CDR3 length equals 15 residues. Trimming shortened V by 3 bases and J by 0 bases, and 9 bases separated the two germline ends. Germline V gene sequence: CDR1 MGHRA, CDR2 YSYEKL. CDR3 in DNA: TGCGCCAGCAGCCATGCCCTCCCTAGCAATCAGCCCCAGCATTTT. It is translated as CASSHALPSNQPQHF.

The chain employs TRBV13 and TRBJ2-5, with D maybe TRBD2 (7 bases). The CDR3 has 16 amino acids. The germline CDR1 and CDR2 sequences are PRHDT and FYEKMQ (reference sequence). V lost 2 bases to trimming and J lost 5 bases, with 18 bases between them. In DNA, the CDR3 is TGTGCCAGCAGCTTATCAATGCGGGAGAGGGGGGAGACCCAGTACTTC. Protein product: CASSLSMRERGETQYF.

This clonotype showed up just a few times. J is TRBJ1-2 and V is TRBV29-1; D remains ambiguous. Germline CDR1 is SQVTM and CDR2 is ANQGSEA. The germline V and J ends were trimmed by 7 bases and 3 bases, with 12 bases remaining between them. CDR3 size: 12 residues. Written as DNA, the CDR3 is TGCAGCGCCTTGCTCCCCGACTATGGCTACACCTTC. Translation gives CSALLPDYGYTF.

V and J are TRBV12-3 or TRBV12-4 and TRBJ2-5; D possibly corresponds to TRBD1 (5 bases). This CDR3 spans 14 amino acids. V lost 2 bases and J 2 bases, leaving 9 bases between the germline ends. The CDR3: CASSLKGIQETQYF. The CDR3 DNA reads as TGTGCCAGCAGTTTAAAGGGGATACAAGAGACCCAGTACTTC.

The gene calls are TRBV5-1 and TRBJ2-1, with TRBD2 identical over 13 bases. The CDR3 has 15 residues. V shed 4 bases, J shed 9 bases, and the junction held 7 bases outside the gene matches. Germline V gene data show CDR1 as SGHRS and CDR2 as YFSETQ. This chain's CDR3 is CASSILAGGPGEQFF. The CDR3 DNA is TGCGCCAGCAGCATACTAGCGGGAGGGCCGGGTGAGCAGTTCTTC.

This clonotype has only a few counts. The chain recombines TRBV7-3 with TRBJ1-1; no definite D call. This CDR3 spans 12 amino acids. Germline V gives CDR1 SGHTA, CDR2 FQGTGA. V lost 8 bases and J 1 base, leaving 8 bases between the germline ends. The CDR3 loop is CASGEENTEAFF. The CDR3 DNA reads as TGTGCCAGCGGGGAGGAGAACACTGAAGCTTTCTTT.

V usage is TRBV20-1 and J usage is TRBJ2-5; 8 nucleotides match TRBD2. The CDR3 has 13 residues. Losses at the gene ends were 3 bases for V and 2 bases for J; bases not matched to a gene: 2. CDR1 and CDR2 (germline): DFQATT, SNEGSKA (reference sequence). This chain's CDR3 is CSASGGEQETQYF. In nucleotides, the CDR3 is TGCAGTGCTAGCGGGGGGGAACAAGAGACCCAGTACTTC.

The chain employs TRBV30 and TRBJ1-6; 9 positions match TRBD1. The CDR3 runs 15 residues. Trimming removed 3 bases from V and 9 bases from J; junction bases left unmatched: 9. CDR1 is GTSNPN, CDR2 SVGIG, per germline (reference sequence). The CDR3 bases are TGTGCCTGGAGCCTAGGACAGGGGTTTGGTTCACCCCTCCACTTT. Translation: CAWSLGQGFGSPLHF.

This chain connects TRBV7-2 to TRBJ2-1; no firm D call. V lost 2 bases and J lost 0, with 8 bases in between. Germline loops: CDR1 SGHTA, CDR2 FQGNSA. The CDR3 has 15 residues. CDR3 in amino acids: CASSLSQGSYNEQFF. The CDR3 coding sequence is TGTGCCAGCAGCTTATCTCAAGGCTCCTACAATGAGCAGTTCTTC.

This clonotype was recorded many times. V gene TRBV7-2 combines with J gene TRBJ1-5; D remains unclear. Germline CDR1 is SGHTA and CDR2 is FQGNSA. There are 13 residues in the CDR3. The germline V and J ends were trimmed by 5 bases and 2 bases, with 7 bases remaining between them. CDR3 protein: CASSPYGNQPQHF. The CDR3 DNA follows: TGTGCCAGCAGCCCCTATGGCAATCAGCCCCAGCATTTT.

The CDR3 spells CSARDLDQQGGTEAFF. The CDR3 DNA follows: TGCAGTGCTAGAGATCTAGACCAACAGGGGGGCACTGAAGCTTTCTTT. This sequence joins TRBV20-1 and TRBJ1-1, with 8 bases fitting TRBD1. CDR1 is DFQATT and CDR2 is SNEGSKA in the germline V gene (reference sequence). The CDR3 has 16 amino acids. J gave up 4 bases and V 0 bases, and 10 bases lay outside the gene matches.

This clonotype was observed once. This rearrangement joins TRBV4-1 to TRBJ1-1; D remains ambiguous. The V end was cut by 0 bases, the J end by 0 bases, with 14 bases between. Germline V CDR1 and CDR2: MGHRA, YSYEKL. This CDR3 region has 17 residues. The CDR3: CASSQDLSNSLNTEAFF. DNA of the CDR3: TGCGCCAGCAGCCAAGATCTTTCTAACAGCTTGAACACTGAAGCTTTCTTT.

The chain joins TRBV7-8 to TRBJ2-7, with D hard to call. V lost 1 base and J lost 3, with 10 bases in between. This CDR3 is built from 14 residues. Germline loops: CDR1 SGHVS, CDR2 FQNEAQ. The chain's CDR3 is CASSLVETYYEQYF. For the CDR3, the DNA is TGTGCCAGCAGCTTAGTTGAGACTTACTACGAGCAGTACTTC.

The sample holds a few counts of this clonotype. The V and J genes are TRBV27 and TRBJ1-1; no definite D call. V was shortened by 8 bases and J by 4 bases, with 17 bases between the two germline ends. CDR3 length equals 14 residues. From germline, CDR1 is MNHEY and CDR2 SMNVEV (reference sequence). CDR3 sequence reads: CASSWTGGSTEAFF. The DNA for the CDR3 is TGTGCCAGCTCCTGGACCGGAGGTAGCACTGAAGCTTTCTTT.

In this sample, this clonotype turned up a few times. The genes are TRBV12-3 or TRBV12-4 and TRBJ1-1; perhaps TRBD1 as D (6 bases). This CDR3 is 15 amino acids long. V lost 6 bases and J 1 base, leaving 15 bases between the germline ends. Here the CDR3 reads CASRPPRTENTEAFF. CDR3 sequence (DNA): TGTGCCAGCAGACCCCCAAGGACAGAGAACACTGAAGCTTTCTTT.

This clonotype was found once. This CDR3 reads CSARDLGLNTEAFF. CDR3 DNA sequence: TGCAGTGCTAGAGATTTAGGACTGAACACTGAAGCTTTCTTT. The chain couples TRBV20-1 to TRBJ1-1; unclear D gene. V was clipped by 0 bases and J by 0 bases, with 8 bases between them. This CDR3 region has 14 residues. Germline CDR1 DFQATT, CDR2 SNEGSKA (reference sequence).

The V call is TRBV11-2, the J call TRBJ1-6, with D perhaps TRBD1 (5 bases). The germline gives CDR1 SGHAT, CDR2 FQNNGV. The CDR3 loop spans 15 amino acids. V was trimmed by 2 bases and J by 5 bases, leaving 10 bases between them. In DNA form, the CDR3 reads TGTGCCAGCAGCTTATCATCGGGGGATAATTCACCCCTCCACTTT. Encoded protein: CASSLSSGDNSPLHF.

In this sample, this clonotype turned up a few times. The V gene is TRBV12-3 or TRBV12-4, the J gene TRBJ2-7; tentatively, D is TRBD1 or TRBD2 (5 bases each). V dropped 10 bases and J dropped 2 bases, with 21 bases sitting between them. The CDR3 length is 15 residues. The CDR3 DNA reads as TGTGCCAATCTGCCGGCCCGGGACGGACCCTACGAGCAGTACTTC. Its protein is CANLPARDGPYEQYF.

There are a few counts of this clonotype. The rearrangement joins TRBV11-1 to TRBJ2-7; 9 bases agree with TRBD2. Trimming cost V 2 bases and J 3 bases; bases outside gene matches: 14. This CDR3 is 18 amino acids long. From germline, CDR1 is SGHAT and CDR2 FQDESV (reference sequence). CDR3 DNA: TGTGCCAGCAGCTTACCCTCCCAGGCGGGAGGGACCTTCTACGAGCAGTACTTC. It encodes CASSLPSQAGGTFYEQYF.

This clonotype was counted only a few times. V usage is TRBV7-2 and J usage is TRBJ2-7; the D gene is possibly TRBD2 (5 bases). CDR3 length equals 13 residues. Trimming pared 4 bases from V and 6 bases from J, leaving 13 bases between. The V gene's germline CDR1 is SGHTA and CDR2 FQGNSA. DNA of the CDR3: TGTGCCAGCAGCTCCCCAGGAGGTCTCGAGCAGTACTTC. This sequence encodes CASSSPGGLEQYF.

The CDR3 DNA follows: TGCAGCGTTGAAGTTGACGGGGGGCCCTACGAGCAGTACTTC. This codes for CSVEVDGGPYEQYF. The chain carries TRBV29-1 and TRBJ2-7; D may be TRBD2 (7 bases). The CDR3 is made up of 14 amino acids. V lost 1 base and J 2 bases, leaving 12 bases between the germline ends. Germline CDR1 and CDR2: SQVTM and ANQGSEA.

This clonotype occurred a few times. The chain has TRBV29-1 and TRBJ1-1; tentatively, D is TRBD1 (6 bases). CDR1 is SQVTM, CDR2 ANQGSEA, per germline. CDR3 length equals 14 residues. V dropped 5 bases and J dropped 1 base, with 14 bases sitting between them. The CDR3 sequence is CSVFFRGQNTEAFF. The CDR3 DNA is TGCAGCGTTTTCTTCAGGGGACAGAACACTGAAGCTTTCTTT.

The J gene is TRBJ1-2, the V gene TRBV5-5, with TRBD1 identical over 7 bases. J gave up 2 bases and V 0 bases, and 10 bases lay outside the gene matches. This CDR3 has 17 amino acids. CDR1 is SGHKS and CDR2 is YYEKEE in the germline V gene (reference sequence). The CDR3 coding sequence is TGTGCCAGCAGCTTGGATAGTGGCAGGGGGAGAAACTATGGCTACACCTTC. It codes for CASSLDSGRGRNYGYTF.